This TCR beta chain was identified in a study of T-cell memory formation after mild COVID-19. Background on the study: Largely donor-specific sequence clusters came from a couple of donors. Regarding the study as a whole: Clones contracting day 15 to 85 were balanced CD4/CD8; later expanders leaned CD4+.

TCRdb re-called the 5' RACE reads with MiXCR, one entry per CDR3 protein. The table lists 250,000 to 350,000 distinct CDR3 sequences, approximately 16% of them singletons. This clonotype was observed many times. Its antigen is unknown. CDR3 length: 13 amino acids. With 5 bases removed from V and 1 base from J, the gap between germline ends came to 7 bases. Looked up from germline, CDR1 is SGHTA and CDR2 is FQGNSA. Input material: PBMCs or a T cell subset sorted from them (not recorded which). This chain uses TRBV7-2 with TRBJ2-3; unclear D gene. The TCR comes from a man younger than 30 who had mild COVID-19 (a few samples of this study predate the infection). Cell type and time point are not known. The CDR3 region is CASSPKGTDTQYF. The CDR3 DNA is TGTGCCAGCAGCCCAAAGGGCACAGATACGCAGTATTTT.